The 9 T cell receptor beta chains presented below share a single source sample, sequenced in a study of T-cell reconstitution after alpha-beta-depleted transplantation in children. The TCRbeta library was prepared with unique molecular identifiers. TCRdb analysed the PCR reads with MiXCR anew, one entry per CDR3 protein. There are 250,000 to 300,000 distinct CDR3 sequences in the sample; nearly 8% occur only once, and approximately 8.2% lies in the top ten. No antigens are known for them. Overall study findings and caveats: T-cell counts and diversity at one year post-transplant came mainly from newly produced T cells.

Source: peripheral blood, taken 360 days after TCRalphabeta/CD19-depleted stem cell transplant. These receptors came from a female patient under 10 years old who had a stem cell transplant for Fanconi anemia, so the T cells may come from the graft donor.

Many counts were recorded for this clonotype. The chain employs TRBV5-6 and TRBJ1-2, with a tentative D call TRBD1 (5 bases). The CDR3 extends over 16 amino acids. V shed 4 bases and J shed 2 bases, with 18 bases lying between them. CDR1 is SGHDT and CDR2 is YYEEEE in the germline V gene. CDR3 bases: TGTGCCAGCAGCGGAATCCCGGCCGGGGGGAACTATGGCTACACCTTC. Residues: CASSGIPAGGNYGYTF.

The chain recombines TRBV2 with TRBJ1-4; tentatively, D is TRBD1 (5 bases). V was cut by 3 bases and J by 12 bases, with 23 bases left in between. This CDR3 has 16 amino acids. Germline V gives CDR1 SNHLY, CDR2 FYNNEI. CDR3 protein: CASSDRSRDAGRELFF. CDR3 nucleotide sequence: TGTGCCAGCAGTGATCGATCGAGGGACGCTGGTAGAGAACTGTTTTTT.

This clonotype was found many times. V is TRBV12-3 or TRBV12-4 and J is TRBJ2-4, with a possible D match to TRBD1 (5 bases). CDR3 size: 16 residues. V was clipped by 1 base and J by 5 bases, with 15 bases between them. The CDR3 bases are TGTGCCAGCAGTTTAGGGGCAGGGTTGGCTCAAAACATTCAGTACTTC. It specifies CASSLGAGLAQNIQYF.

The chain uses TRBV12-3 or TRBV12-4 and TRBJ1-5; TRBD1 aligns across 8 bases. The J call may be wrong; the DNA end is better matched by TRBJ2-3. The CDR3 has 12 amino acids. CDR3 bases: TGTGCCAGCAGATCAGACAGGGGCGTCCAGTATTTT. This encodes CASRSDRGVQYF.

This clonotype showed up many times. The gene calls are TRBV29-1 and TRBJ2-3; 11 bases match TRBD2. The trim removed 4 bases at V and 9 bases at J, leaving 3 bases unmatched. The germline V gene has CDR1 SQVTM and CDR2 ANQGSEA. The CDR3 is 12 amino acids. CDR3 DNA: TGCAGCGTTGGTCTAGCGGGAGGAACGCAGTATTTT. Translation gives CSVGLAGGTQYF.

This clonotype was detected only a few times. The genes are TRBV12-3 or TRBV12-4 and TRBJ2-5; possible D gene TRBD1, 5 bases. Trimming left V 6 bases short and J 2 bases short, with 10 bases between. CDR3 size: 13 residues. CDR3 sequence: CASRGLWQETQYF. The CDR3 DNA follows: TGTGCCAGCAGGGGGCTATGGCAAGAGACCCAGTACTTC.

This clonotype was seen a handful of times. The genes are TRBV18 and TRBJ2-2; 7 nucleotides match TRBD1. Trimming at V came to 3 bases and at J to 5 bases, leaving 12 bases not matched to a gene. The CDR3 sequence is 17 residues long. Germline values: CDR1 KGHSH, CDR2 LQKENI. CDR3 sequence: CASSPATRQGLTGELFF. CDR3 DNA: TGTGCCAGCTCACCTGCCACCAGACAGGGATTAACCGGGGAGCTGTTTTTT.

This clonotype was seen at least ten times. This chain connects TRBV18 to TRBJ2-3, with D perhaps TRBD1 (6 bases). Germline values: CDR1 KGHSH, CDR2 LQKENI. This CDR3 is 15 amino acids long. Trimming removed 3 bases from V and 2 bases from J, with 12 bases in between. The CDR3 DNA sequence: TGTGCCAGCTCACCCTTGGGACACTCCACAGATACGCAGTATTTT. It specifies CASSPLGHSTDTQYF.

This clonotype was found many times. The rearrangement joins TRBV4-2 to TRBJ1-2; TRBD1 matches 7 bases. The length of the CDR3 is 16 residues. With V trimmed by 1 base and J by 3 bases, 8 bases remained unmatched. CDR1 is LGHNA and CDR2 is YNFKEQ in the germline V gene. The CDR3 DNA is TGTGCCAGCAGCCAAGTTTGGGGGACAGAGGACTATGGCTACACCTTC. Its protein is CASSQVWGTEDYGYTF.